This T cell receptor beta chain was observed in a study of T cell repertoires in cytomegalovirus infection. On the study more broadly: Use of recently identified HLA-C-restricted and well-studied HLA-B-restricted CMV epitopes was part of the study. Overall study findings and caveats: CMV-specific HLA-C-restricted TCR beta clonotypes dominated the ex vivo response. Totalled public TCR beta family frequency picked out people who carried CMV plus the relevant HLA.

This clonotype was seen only once. Its antigen is currently unknown. V lost 4 bases and J lost 0; bases outside the gene matches: 5. The CDR3 contains 15 residues. Germline loops: CDR1 MGHRA, CDR2 YSYEKL. TCRdb reprocessed the reads via MiXCR and lists one record per CDR3 protein. The table records fewer than 850,000 distinct CDR3 sequences, about 28% of them present only once. Sequences were derived from cultured CD8+ T cells from PBMCs, sampled from culture after CMV antigen stimulation. The chain links TRBV4-1 to TRBJ1-1, with 7 positions matching TRBD1. The origin of this receptor is a human donor in good health (CMV status not recorded). Some clones in this sample may be carry-over from other donors' samples. CDR3 in amino acids: CASSPLGQMNTEAFF. CDR3 DNA: TGCGCCAGCAGCCCTCTGGGACAGATGAACACTGAAGCTTTCTTT.